A single sample is the source of the 15 T cell receptor beta chains below, sequenced in a study of Tregs in tolerant kidney transplant recipients. Only in-frame clones appear in the TCRdb table, and some are missing; sequencing was by immunoSEQ multiplex PCR. Of tens of thousands of clones listed, nearly 98% are singletons. The sequencing here drew on CD4+ T cells from blood, taken before the transplant. The source of these receptors is a human donor who received a combined kidney and bone marrow transplant.

J is TRBJ1-5 and V is TRBV25-1; 7 positions match TRBD1. The length of the CDR3 is 15 residues. Losses at the gene ends were 1 base for V and 1 base for J; bases not matched to a gene: 1. CDR1 is MGHDK, CDR2 SYGVNS, per germline. CDR3 residues: CASSESGGSNQPQHF. The CDR3 DNA is TGTGCCAGCAGTGAATCAGGGGGGAGCAATCAGCCCCAGCATTTT.

The chain employs TRBV4-2 and TRBJ2-5; TRBD2 aligns across 8 bases. From germline, CDR1 is LGHNA and CDR2 YNFKEQ. CDR3 size: 17 residues. The junction had 11 bases not matched to a gene; V was cut back by 1 base and J by 4 bases. CDR3 nucleotide sequence: TGTGCCAGCAGCCAAGGGGCAAGCGGGGGTTACCGAGAGACCCAGTACTTC. Encoded protein: CASSQGASGGYRETQYF.

The chain joins TRBV7-2 to TRBJ2-3, with D possibly TRBD2 on 6 matching bases. Germline loops: CDR1 SGHTA, CDR2 FQGNSA. Trimming shortened V by 1 base and J by 6 bases, and 20 bases separated the two germline ends. The CDR3 loop spans 17 amino acids. In DNA, the CDR3 is TGTGCCAGCAGCTTAGTTTATCGCGTCGCCCGGGGGGATACGCAGTATTTT. This codes for CASSLVYRVARGDTQYF.

The chain joins TRBV30 to TRBJ1-2, with D perhaps matching TRBD1 (6 bases). The CDR3 contains 12 residues. Germline-derived CDR1 and CDR2 are GTSNPN and SVGIG (reference sequence). Trimming left V 1 base short and J 8 bases short, with 11 bases between. The DNA for the CDR3 is TGTGCCTGGAGTGCAGGGGCGCAGGGCTACACCTTC. Amino acids: CAWSAGAQGYTF.

CDR3 region: CASSPRQGAPNEKLFF. CDR3 DNA: TGTGCCAGCTCACCACGACAGGGGGCGCCTAATGAAAAACTGTTTTTT. This chain joins TRBV18 and TRBJ1-4; 10 bases are shared with TRBD1. Germline CDR1 KGHSH, CDR2 LQKENI. The trim removed 1 base at V and 3 bases at J, leaving 2 bases unmatched. This CDR3 comprises 16 residues.

The chain recombines TRBV18 with TRBJ2-7; 8 bases align to TRBD1. This CDR3 has 14 amino acids. With V trimmed by 3 bases and J by 3 bases, 4 bases remained unmatched. Germline CDR1 reads KGHSH; CDR2 reads LQKENI. CDR3 nucleotide sequence: TGTGCCAGCTCACCGGGACAGGACTTCTACGAGCAGTACTTC. It encodes CASSPGQDFYEQYF.

This clone was picked up one time. V gene TRBV21-1 combines with J gene TRBJ1-6; TRBD1, the D gene given by the table, was not confirmed from the DNA. TRBV21-1 is listed as a pseudogene. This CDR3 is 16 amino acids long. CDR3 DNA sequence: TGTGCCAGCAGAGACAGGCCCTTCTCCTATAATTCACCCCTCCACTTT. Translating it yields CASRDRPFSYNSPLHF.

J is TRBJ2-7 and V is TRBV7-8; D perhaps matches TRBD2 (6 bases). The CDR3 covers 13 residues. CDR1 is SGHVS, CDR2 FQNEAQ, per germline. V lost 1 base and J lost 4, with 8 bases in between. The CDR3 DNA follows: TGTGCCAGCAGCTTAGTACGGGGGTACGAGCAGTACTTC. It codes for CASSLVRGYEQYF.

This sequence joins TRBV5-4 and TRBJ2-3, with a weak D call TRBD1 (6 bases). Germline CDR1 and CDR2: SGHNT and YYREEE (reference sequence). Trimming took 4 bases from V and 1 from J, leaving 16 bases between them. The CDR3 has 16 residues. The DNA for the CDR3 is TGTGCCAGCAGCCCCGCGGTGGGGGCTCGCACAGATACGCAGTATTTT. Encoded protein: CASSPAVGARTDTQYF.

This clone showed up just once. The J gene is TRBJ1-1, the V gene TRBV18; TRBD1 matches at 7 bases. Germline V gene data show CDR1 as KGHSH and CDR2 as LQKENI. V gave up 9 bases and J gave up 0 bases; unmatched junction bases: 13. The CDR3 is 16 residues long. CDR3 amino acids: CASSSAVTGMNTEAFF. Here the CDR3 DNA reads TGTGCCAGTTCCTCAGCGGTGACAGGGATGAACACTGAAGCTTTCTTT.

This chain links TRBV6-5 with TRBJ2-2; the D gene is possibly TRBD1 (5 bases). The germline V gene has CDR1 MNHEY and CDR2 SVGAGI. Trimming removed 6 bases from V and 5 bases from J, with 7 bases in between. The CDR3 runs to 12 residues. The CDR3 reads CASSRVTGELFF. CDR3 DNA sequence: TGTGCCAGCAGCAGGGTTACCGGGGAGCTGTTTTTT.

This chain uses TRBV6-1 with TRBJ1-5, with D maybe TRBD1 (6 bases). The CDR3 extends over 14 amino acids. V lost 6 bases and J lost 4, with 13 bases in between. The V gene's germline CDR1 is MNHNS and CDR2 SASEGT. The CDR3 spells CASRETGENQPQHF. The CDR3 nucleotides read TGTGCCAGCAGGGAGACAGGCGAAAATCAGCCCCAGCATTTT.

The chain is built from TRBV7-3 and TRBJ2-6, with D maybe TRBD1 (5 bases). The CDR3 runs to 17 residues. V dropped 0 bases and J dropped 1 base, with 10 bases sitting between them. CDR1 SGHTA and CDR2 FQGTGA come from the germline V gene. The CDR3 spells CASSLTGTGSGANVLTF. The CDR3 DNA reads TGTGCCAGCAGCTTAACTGGCACAGGATCTGGGGCCAACGTCCTGACTTTC. The full variable domain, in which reference TRBV7-3 and TRBJ2-6 provide the parts outside the CDR3, is GAGVSQTPSNKVTEKGKYVELRCDPISGHTALYWYRQSLGQGPEFLIYFQGTGAADDSGLPNDRFFAVRPEGSVSTLKIQRTERGDSAVYLCASSLTGTGSGANVLTFGAGSRLTVL.

The rearrangement uses TRBV2 and TRBJ1-5, with 8 bases that match TRBD1. V shed 5 bases, J shed 5 bases, and the junction held 8 bases outside the gene matches. CDR3 length: 15 amino acids. Germline assignment: CDR1 SNHLY and CDR2 FYNNEI. CDR3 amino acids: CASSPRDRSYQPQHF. The CDR3 DNA reads as TGTGCCAGCAGTCCCCGGGACAGGAGCTATCAGCCCCAGCATTTT.

The CDR3 loop reads CASNSEGKPQHF. The CDR3 DNA is TGTGCCAGTAACTCAGAGGGCAAGCCCCAGCATTTT. The chain combines TRBV19 with TRBJ1-5; D is unclear. The CDR3 is made up of 12 amino acids. V was clipped by 7 bases and J by 8 bases, with 12 bases between them. Germline assignment: CDR1 LNHDA and CDR2 SQIVND (reference sequence).